A selection of T cell receptor beta chains follows, all from one sample in a study of chemoradiotherapy in HPV16-positive cancers. Using immunoSEQ multiplex PCR, the repertoire was profiled, and TCRdb retains in-frame clones only, with some absent. The data show 6,000 or so clones, with more than 85% seen just once and around 2% held by the top ten. The sample in question was tumor tissue, obtained from a patient who underwent chemoradiotherapy. The source of these receptors is a human donor with HPV-associated anogenital cancer. The CDR3 runs from the conserved cysteine through the conserved F or W. The D gene is left open where the match is weak. Size is stated for part of the rows, as once, few or many counts, or as a class when the clone is expanded.

CDR3aa	CDR3nt	abundance	j_gene	v_gene	d_gene
CASSLEWTGELFF	TGTGCCAGCAGCTTAGAGTGGACCGGGGAGCTGTTTTTT	.	TRBJ2-2	TRBV7-8	.
CASRSFGTSGVQETQYF	TGTGCCAGCAGATCCTTTGGGACTAGCGGGGTTCAAGAGACCCAGTACTTC	.	TRBJ2-5	TRBV27	TRBD2
CASSTGLAAHEQYF	TGTGCCAGCAGCACGGGACTAGCGGCACACGAGCAGTACTTC	.	TRBJ2-7	TRBV5-6	TRBD2
CASSQEVGTGYGYTF	TGCGCCAGCAGCCAAGAGGTGGGCACTGGCTATGGCTACACCTTC	.	TRBJ1-2	TRBV4-3	.
CASSMWKGQGAGEQYF	TGTGCCAGTAGTATGTGGAAGGGACAGGGGGCTGGAGAGCAGTACTTC	.	TRBJ2-7	TRBV19	TRBD1
CASSVGTGGVYGYTF	TGTGCCAGCAGCGTAGGGACGGGAGGGGTCTATGGCTACACCTTC	.	TRBJ1-2	TRBV9	.
CASSPFTSGGQGEKLFF	TGTGCCAGCTCACCATTTACTTCAGGCGGGCAAGGCGAAAAACTGTTTTTT	.	TRBJ1-4	TRBV18	.
CASSLRGGPGTDTQYF	TGTGCCAGCAGCTTAAGGGGGGGACCAGGCACAGATACGCAGTATTTT	.	TRBJ2-3	TRBV7-3	TRBD2
CASGNPGAGDTEAFF	TGTGCCAGCGGCAACCCTGGGGCTGGGGACACTGAAGCTTTCTTT	few	TRBJ1-1	TRBV13	.
CASSSPDRQQYF	TGTGCCAGCAGCTCCCCGGACAGACAGCAGTACTTC	.	TRBJ2-7	TRBV7-3	.
CASSWGQGDSPLHF	TGCGCCAGCAGCTGGGGACAGGGAGATTCACCCCTCCACTTT	.	TRBJ1-6	TRBV5-1	TRBD1
CASSFGDNEKLFF	TGTGCCAGCAGTTTTGGAGACAATGAAAAACTGTTTTTT	once	TRBJ1-4	TRBV28	.
CSVGTGTDYGYTF	TGCAGCGTCGGTACCGGGACGGACTATGGCTACACCTTC	.	TRBJ1-2	TRBV29-1	.
CASSRQASTDTQYF	TGTGCCAGCAGTAGACAGGCGAGCACAGATACGCAGTATTTT	.	TRBJ2-3	TRBV27	.
CSVEGDWTGSSYEQYF	TGCAGCGTTGAAGGCGACTGGACAGGAAGCTCCTACGAGCAGTACTTC	.	TRBJ2-7	TRBV29-1	TRBD1
CSVEATPPTDTQYF	TGCAGCGTTGAGGCGACACCTCCCACAGATACGCAGTATTTT	.	TRBJ2-3	TRBV29-1	.
CASSKSDRGLFVTEAFF	TGTGCCAGCAGCAAGTCGGACAGGGGGCTTTTTGTCACTGAAGCTTTCTTT	.	TRBJ1-1	TRBV21-1	.
CASSLLQGANEAFF	TGTGCCAGCAGTTTATTACAGGGGGCGAATGAAGCTTTCTTT	once	TRBJ1-1	TRBV28	TRBD1
CASTATGGPYEQYF	TGTGCCAGCACGGCGACAGGGGGCCCCTACGAGCAGTACTTC	once	TRBJ2-7	TRBV28	TRBD1
CASSYSQTSGANVLTF	TGTGCCAGCAGTTACTCCCAGACCTCTGGGGCCAACGTCCTGACTTTC	.	TRBJ2-6	TRBV6-5	.
CASTRPPNQPQHF	TGTGCCAGCACCAGGCCCCCCAATCAGCCCCAGCATTTT	.	TRBJ1-5	TRBV2	.
CASSQGRASGRLSTDTQYF	TGTGCCAGCAGCCAAGGTAGGGCTAGCGGGAGGCTCAGCACAGATACGCAGTATTTT	.	TRBJ2-3	TRBV4-2	TRBD2
CSAKTVYEQYF	TGCAGTGCTAAGACAGTCTACGAGCAGTACTTC	.	TRBJ2-7	TRBV20-1	.
CASSEGLSYEQYF	TGTGCCAGCAGTGAGGGACTGTCCTACGAGCAGTACTTC	.	TRBJ2-7	TRBV6-1	.
CASSPGQGPEQYF	TGTGCCAGCTCTCCCGGACAGGGCCCCGAGCAATACTTC	.	TRBJ2-7	TRBV18	TRBD1
CASGYSPSRDSYSNQPQHF	TGTGCTAGTGGTTACTCCCCCTCTAGGGACAGTTATAGCAATCAGCCCCAGCATTTT	.	TRBJ1-5	TRBV12-5	TRBD1
CAWSVPRKTNEKLFF	TGTGCCTGGAGTGTACCTAGAAAAACTAATGAAAAACTGTTTTTT	.	TRBJ1-4	TRBV30	.
CASEGDTQYF	TGTGCCTCTGAGGGGGATACGCAGTATTTT	.	TRBJ2-3	TRBV19	.
CACPTANYGYTF	TGTGCCTGCCCGACAGCGAACTATGGCTACACCTTC	.	TRBJ1-2	TRBV30	.
CASSRTGDEGQPQHF	TGCGCCAGCAGTCGCACAGGGGATGAAGGTCAGCCCCAGCATTTT	.	TRBJ1-5	TRBV5-1	TRBD1
CASSPGTGRYEQYF	TGTGCCAGCAGTCCCGGGACAGGGCGGTACGAGCAGTACTTC	few	TRBJ2-7	TRBV6-5	TRBD1
CASSPTRNNEKLFF	TGTGCCAGCAGCCCCACAAGGAATAATGAAAAACTGTTTTTT	.	TRBJ1-4	TRBV7-2	.
CASSLEGRPSRIDTQYF	TGTGCCAGCAGCTTGGAGGGTCGGCCTAGTCGAATAGATACGCAGTATTTT	.	TRBJ2-3	TRBV5-5	.
CASSPEVWGTDTQYF	TGTGCCAGCAGCCCCGAGGTTTGGGGGACAGATACGCAGTATTTT	.	TRBJ2-3	TRBV7-3	.
CASKLGTGGAAEQYF	TGTGCCAGCAAATTGGGGACAGGGGGCGCGGCCGAGCAGTACTTC	.	TRBJ2-7	TRBV6-5	TRBD1
CASSLGRVAGELFF	TGTGCCAGCAGCTTAGGCAGGGTGGCCGGGGAGCTGTTTTTT	.	TRBJ2-2	TRBV7-9	.
CASRTASHTEAFF	TGTGCCAGCAGGACAGCCAGTCACACTGAAGCTTTCTTT	.	TRBJ1-1	TRBV28	.
CASSVGRTYEQYF	TGTGCCAGCAGCGTGGGACGCACCTACGAGCAGTACTTC	.	TRBJ2-7	TRBV6-5	.
CASSLDRAHTDTQYF	TGTGCCAGCAGCTTAGACAGGGCCCACACAGATACGCAGTATTTT	.	TRBJ2-3	TRBV7-3	TRBD1
CASSLLSTGGRQAFF	TGTGCCAGCAGTTTGCTAAGTACAGGGGGCAGGCAAGCTTTCTTT	.	TRBJ1-1	TRBV28	TRBD1
CASSLSLAIHEQFF	TGTGCCAGCAGCTTGTCGCTAGCGATCCATGAGCAGTTCTTC	.	TRBJ2-1	TRBV5-6	.
CASSVEQGAGYEQYF	TGTGCCAGCAGCGTAGAACAGGGGGCCGGATACGAGCAGTACTTC	.	TRBJ2-7	TRBV9	TRBD1
CASSVEASGSLEQYF	TGTGCCAGCAGCGTAGAGGCTAGCGGGAGCCTCGAGCAGTACTTC	.	TRBJ2-7	TRBV9	TRBD2
CASSPLGGQTQYF	TGTGCCAGCAGTCCCCTAGGGGGACAAACGCAGTATTTT	.	TRBJ2-3	TRBV6-5	.
CASSLDWGPVYGYTF	TGTGCCAGCAGCTTAGATTGGGGTCCGGTCTATGGCTACACCTTC	once	TRBJ1-2	TRBV7-2	.
CASSLSASSYEQYF	TGTGCCAGCAGTTTATCGGCGAGCTCCTACGAGCAGTACTTC	.	TRBJ2-7	TRBV27	.
CASSPSQAGSYNEQFF	TGTGCCAGCTCACCTAGCCAGGCCGGCTCCTACAATGAGCAGTTCTTC	.	TRBJ2-1	TRBV18	.
CASSLGALTGYTF	TGTGCCAGCAGCTTAGGGGCCCTCACTGGCTACACCTTC	once	TRBJ1-2	TRBV7-9	.
CAIGVRGAGSGELFF	TGTGCCATCGGGGTGAGGGGGGCAGGTTCCGGGGAGCTGTTTTTT	.	TRBJ2-2	TRBV6-5	.
CASSPLTEGTEAFF	TGCGCCAGCAGCCCCCTGACAGAGGGCACTGAAGCTTTCTTT	once	TRBJ1-1	TRBV5-1	.
CSVVAWSGELFF	TGCAGCGTTGTGGCCTGGTCCGGGGAGCTGTTTTTT	.	TRBJ2-2	TRBV29-1	.
CAWRGQYEQYF	TGTGCCTGGAGGGGGCAGTACGAGCAGTACTTC	few	TRBJ2-7	TRBV30	.
CASSPEKNYGYTF	TGTGCCAGCTCACCGGAGAAAAACTATGGCTACACCTTC	.	TRBJ1-2	TRBV18	.
CASRKRGTDTQYF	TGTGCCAGTAGGAAGAGGGGGACAGATACGCAGTATTTT	once	TRBJ2-3	TRBV19	.
CASSFTGEETQYF	TGTGCCAGCAGCTTTACAGGGGAAGAGACCCAGTACTTC	.	TRBJ2-5	TRBV5-4	TRBD1
CASSQKTGISNNEQFF	TGTGCCAGCAGCCAGAAGACAGGGATCAGTAACAATGAGCAGTTCTTC	.	TRBJ2-1	TRBV7-2	TRBD1
CASSQTGEGTEAFF	TGTGCCAGCTCTCAGACAGGGGAGGGCACTGAAGCTTTCTTT	.	TRBJ1-1	TRBV18	TRBD1